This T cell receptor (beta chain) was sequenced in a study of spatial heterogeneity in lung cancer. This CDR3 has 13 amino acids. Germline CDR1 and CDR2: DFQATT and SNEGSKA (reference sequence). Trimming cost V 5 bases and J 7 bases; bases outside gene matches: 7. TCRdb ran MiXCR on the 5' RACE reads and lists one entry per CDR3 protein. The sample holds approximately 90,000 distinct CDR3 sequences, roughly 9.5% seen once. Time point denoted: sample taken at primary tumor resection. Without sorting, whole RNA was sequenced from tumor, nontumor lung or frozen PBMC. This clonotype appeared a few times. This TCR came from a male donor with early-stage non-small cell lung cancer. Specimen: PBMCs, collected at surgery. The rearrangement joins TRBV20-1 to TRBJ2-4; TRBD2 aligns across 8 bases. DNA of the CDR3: TGCAGTGCTTTCCTAGCGGGTAACAACATTCAGTACTTC. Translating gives CSAFLAGNNIQYF.